These T cell receptor beta chains were read from a single sample in a study of cytomegalovirus exposure and HLA in healthy donors. The repertoire was sequenced with immunoSEQ multiplex PCR; TCRdb's copy has only in-frame clones and lacks some. The table shows 110,000 to 150,000 clones, with 80% occurring only once. Sequenced material: PBMCs. The receptors were gathered from a man aged 40-55 years in good health and CMV-seronegative. The CDR3 runs from the conserved cysteine through the conserved F or W. Each record gives: J gene, V gene, D gene, clone size, CDR3 DNA, CDR3 protein. The D gene is left open where the match is weak. Clone sizes are given selectively: once, few, many, or a class where the clone is expanded.

J: TRBJ2-5; V: TRBV7-9; D: -; size: few; DNA: TGTGCCAGCAGCCTCACAGCTACCTTCTTCCAAGAGACCCAGTACTTC; CDR3: CASSLTATFFQETQYF
J: TRBJ2-5; V: TRBV18; D: -; size: -; DNA: TGTGCCAGCTCACCCCTACAGGGAAAAAGACAAGAGACCCAGTACTTC; CDR3: CASSPLQGKRQETQYF
J: TRBJ1-2; V: TRBV7-2; D: -; size: -; DNA: TGTGCCAGCAGAGATACAGGTCAGGAGTATGGCTACACCTTC; CDR3: CASRDTGQEYGYTF
J: TRBJ1-5; V: TRBV30; D: -; size: -; DNA: TGTGCCTGGGGTCTCGGGGGTCGCAATCAGCCCCAGCATTTT; CDR3: CAWGLGGRNQPQHF
J: TRBJ1-1; V: TRBV5-4; D: -; size: -; DNA: TGTGCCAGCAGCTTGGACGGGAGGGGGATGAACACTGAAGCTTTCTTT; CDR3: CASSLDGRGMNTEAFF
J: TRBJ1-1; V: TRBV5-1; D: -; size: -; DNA: TGCGCCAGCAAGGCGGTTTGGGGCCAGAACACTGAAGCTTTCTTT; CDR3: CASKAVWGQNTEAFF
J: TRBJ2-5; V: TRBV5-6; D: -; size: -; DNA: TGTGCCAGCAGCTTCACCGCTAGGGACATCTTAGAGACCCAGTACTTC; CDR3: CASSFTARDILETQYF
J: TRBJ1-1; V: TRBV7-6; D: TRBD1; size: -; DNA: TGTGTCAGCAGCCCCGGGACAGGGGGAATGAACACTGAAGCTTTCTTT; CDR3: CVSSPGTGGMNTEAFF
J: TRBJ2-6; V: TRBV9; D: -; size: -; DNA: TGTGCCAGCAGCGTAGGGGGGGGCGGGGCCAACGTCCTGACTTTC; CDR3: CASSVGGGGANVLTF
J: TRBJ1-5; V: TRBV11-2; D: -; size: -; DNA: TGTGCCAGCAGCTTAGCAAGGGGTGCCCACAATCAGCCCCAGCATTTT; CDR3: CASSLARGAHNQPQHF
J: TRBJ1-5; V: TRBV6-1; D: -; size: -; DNA: TGTGCCAGCAGTGAACGGGAGAATCAGCCCCAGCATTTT; CDR3: CASSERENQPQHF
J: TRBJ1-6; V: TRBV19; D: -; size: -; DNA: TGTGCCAGTAGGACCGAACGGGCCCCCGGGGATAATTCACCCCTCCACTTT; CDR3: CASRTERAPGDNSPLHF
J: TRBJ1-1; V: TRBV5-6; D: -; size: -; DNA: TGTGCCAGCAGCTTTTCCAGGGGGAACACTGAAGCTTTCTTT; CDR3: CASSFSRGNTEAFF
J: TRBJ2-7; V: TRBV2; D: -; size: -; DNA: TGTGCCAGCAGTCGGGCAGGGAAGGACGAGCAGTACTTC; CDR3: CASSRAGKDEQYF
J: TRBJ2-1; V: TRBV6-4; D: -; size: -; DNA: TGTGCCAGCAGTGAATTTGGAGGGATTACGTGGGACAATGAGCAGTTCTTC; CDR3: CASSEFGGITWDNEQFF
J: TRBJ2-7; V: TRBV19; D: TRBD1; size: -; DNA: TGTGCCAGTAGTATCCTACAGGGGACCGAGCAGTACTTC; CDR3: CASSILQGTEQYF
J: TRBJ1-1; V: TRBV5-1; D: -; size: -; DNA: TGCGCCAGCAGCTTGGCAGGCATCACTGAAGCTTTCTTT; CDR3: CASSLAGITEAFF
J: TRBJ1-1; V: TRBV30; D: -; size: once; DNA: TGTGCCTGGGATCCGGGATCTGAAGCTTTCTTT; CDR3: CAWDPGSEAFF
J: TRBJ1-2; V: TRBV7-9; D: TRBD1; size: -; DNA: TGTGCCAGCAGCTTACTTCCGGGACAGGGCTTGGACTATGGCTACACCTTC; CDR3: CASSLLPGQGLDYGYTF
J: TRBJ2-3; V: TRBV9; D: TRBD2; size: -; DNA: TGTGCCAGCAGCGTAAGTCACGGGAGGGGCACAGATACGCAGTATTTT; CDR3: CASSVSHGRGTDTQYF
J: TRBJ1-4; V: TRBV27; D: -; size: -; DNA: TGTGCCAGCAGTGCTGTCACGGCAACTAATGAAAAACTGTTTTTT; CDR3: CASSAVTATNEKLFF
J: TRBJ1-2; V: TRBV5-4; D: TRBD1; size: -; DNA: TGTGCCAGCCACCGACAGGGCTCTAACTATGGCTACACCTTC; CDR3: CASHRQGSNYGYTF
J: TRBJ2-4; V: TRBV4-3; D: TRBD2; size: -; DNA: TGCGCCAGCAGCCAAGAGGGGGGACGGGGGGGACGAGTGGGCATTCAGTACTTC; CDR3: CASSQEGGRGGRVGIQYF
J: TRBJ1-3; V: TRBV6-5; D: TRBD1; size: -; DNA: TGTGCCAGCAGTCCTAGACAGGGGGAGGGAAACACCATATATTTT; CDR3: CASSPRQGEGNTIYF
J: TRBJ2-7; V: TRBV6-5; D: TRBD2; size: -; DNA: TGTGCCAGCAGTTACGATTGGGGGGGCTACGAGCAGTACTTC; CDR3: CASSYDWGGYEQYF
J: TRBJ1-5; V: TRBV30; D: TRBD1; size: -; DNA: TGTGCCTGGAGTGTACAGGGGCGCAATCAGCCCCAGCATTTT; CDR3: CAWSVQGRNQPQHF
J: TRBJ1-6; V: TRBV7-9; D: TRBD1; size: -; DNA: TGTGCCAGCAGCTTAGTTGGACAGGGGAATTCACCCCTCCACTTT; CDR3: CASSLVGQGNSPLHF
J: TRBJ1-6; V: TRBV28; D: TRBD1; size: -; DNA: TGTGCCAGCAGTTTATGGACAGGGATCGTAAATTCACCCCTCCACTTT; CDR3: CASSLWTGIVNSPLHF
J: TRBJ2-5; V: TRBV2; D: -; size: -; DNA: TGTGCCAGCAGTGGGGAGGGGGTTGTCCAAGAGACCCAGTACTTC; CDR3: CASSGEGVVQETQYF
J: TRBJ2-5; V: TRBV5-4; D: TRBD1; size: -; DNA: TGTGCCAGCAGCCCCCGCCTGGGACAGTTCCAAGAGACCCAGTACTTC; CDR3: CASSPRLGQFQETQYF
J: TRBJ2-7; V: TRBV5-4; D: -; size: -; DNA: TGTGCCAGCAGCTTGGGGCAGATAATCCACGAGCAGTACTTC; CDR3: CASSLGQIIHEQYF
J: TRBJ1-4; V: TRBV7-9; D: TRBD1; size: -; DNA: TGTGCCAGCAGCCCTGAACAGGGGGTAGGCGCAACTAATGAAAAACTGTTTTTT; CDR3: CASSPEQGVGATNEKLFF
J: TRBJ2-2; V: TRBV5-4; D: TRBD2; size: once; DNA: TGTGCCAGCAGCTTAGCGGGGGGCCTCACCGGGGAGCTGTTTTTT; CDR3: CASSLAGGLTGELFF
J: TRBJ1-2; V: TRBV19; D: -; size: -; DNA: TGTGCCAGTAGTCAGGGGCCTGGCTACACCTTC; CDR3: CASSQGPGYTF
J: TRBJ1-5; V: TRBV4-3; D: TRBD1; size: few; DNA: TGCGCCAGCAGCCAAGATATCGTGTTAACAGGGGATCAGCCCCAGCATTTT; CDR3: CASSQDIVLTGDQPQHF
J: TRBJ2-7; V: TRBV7-8; D: TRBD2; size: once; DNA: TGTGCCAGCAGCTTGCTGATGGCGGGGGGATTCTACGAGCAGTACTTC; CDR3: CASSLLMAGGFYEQYF
J: TRBJ1-5; V: TRBV5-6; D: TRBD1; size: few; DNA: TGTGCCAGCAGCCTCCGGACAGGGGGCGGCCAGCCCCAGCATTTT; CDR3: CASSLRTGGGQPQHF
J: TRBJ2-5; V: TRBV9; D: -; size: once; DNA: TGTGCCAGCAGCGTAGCGGGGGAGCAAGAGACCCAGTACTTC; CDR3: CASSVAGEQETQYF
J: TRBJ2-1; V: TRBV10-2; D: -; size: -; DNA: TGCGCCAGCAGGACGGGGTACAATGAGCAGTTCTTC; CDR3: CASRTGYNEQFF
J: TRBJ1-6; V: TRBV5-5; D: TRBD1; size: -; DNA: TGTGCCAGCAGCTACCTCATGTCCGGGACAGGGTCAAATAATTCACCCCTCCACTTT; CDR3: CASSYLMSGTGSNNSPLHF
J: TRBJ2-7; V: TRBV27; D: -; size: -; DNA: TGTGCCAGCACCCCCAGCGACGAGCAGTACTTC; CDR3: CASTPSDEQYF
J: TRBJ2-7; V: TRBV6-5; D: TRBD2; size: -; DNA: TGTGCCAGCAGGGTTATAGCGGGGGGGCGTCGCGAGCAGTACTTC; CDR3: CASRVIAGGRREQYF
J: TRBJ2-7; V: TRBV19; D: TRBD1; size: -; DNA: TGTGCCAGTAGTATAGAGGGGACAGGGGGCTACGAGCAGTACTTC; CDR3: CASSIEGTGGYEQYF
J: TRBJ1-1; V: TRBV5-1; D: -; size: -; DNA: TGCGCCAGCAGCTTGGGAGGGGGGGCAGTCGCTGAAGCTTTCTTT; CDR3: CASSLGGGAVAEAFF
J: TRBJ2-1; V: TRBV7-3; D: -; size: -; DNA: TGTGCCAGCAGCCCCCAGGGCCCCCCCTTCGACAATGAGCAGTTCTTC; CDR3: CASSPQGPPFDNEQFF
J: TRBJ2-2; V: TRBV5-1; D: TRBD2; size: -; DNA: TGCGCCAGCAGCTTGAACGCGGGGGGGCCCACCGGGGAGCTGTTTTTT; CDR3: CASSLNAGGPTGELFF
J: TRBJ2-3; V: TRBV18; D: -; size: -; DNA: TGTGCCAGCTCACCAGGAGCAGATACGCAGTATTTT; CDR3: CASSPGADTQYF
J: TRBJ1-1; V: TRBV19; D: TRBD1; size: once; DNA: TGTGCCAGTAGTATAGGTGGGACAGAGGGGCAAGCTTTCTTT; CDR3: CASSIGGTEGQAFF
J: TRBJ2-7; V: TRBV18; D: -; size: -; DNA: TGTGCCAGCGGCGGTTCCTACGAGCAGTACTTC; CDR3: CASGGSYEQYF
J: TRBJ1-3; V: TRBV6-5; D: -; size: -; DNA: TGTGCCAGCAGAGGACAGCTAGGAAACACCATATATTTT; CDR3: CASRGQLGNTIYF
J: TRBJ1-4; V: TRBV25-1; D: -; size: few; DNA: TGTGCCAGCAGTGATCTGACGGGTCCGGGTGAAAAACTGTTTTTT; CDR3: CASSDLTGPGEKLFF
J: TRBJ1-1; V: TRBV5-5; D: -; size: few; DNA: TGTGCCAGCAGCTTCTTACAGACAAACACTGAAGCTTTCTTT; CDR3: CASSFLQTNTEAFF